Listed below are T cell receptor beta chains from one sample, sequenced in a study of cytomegalovirus exposure and HLA in healthy donors. Sequencing used immunoSEQ multiplex PCR; TCRdb keeps in-frame clones, though not all of them. The sample includes under 70,000 clones. The specimen was PBMCs. The source is a young woman in good health and CMV-seronegative. Each CDR3 is given with its conserved first and last residue. The D gene is left open where the match is weak.

j_call v_call d_call cdr3_nt cdr3_aa
TRBJ2-5 TRBV7-2 - TGTGCCAGCAGCTTAGTTTCAGGAGGGACCCAGTACTTC CASSLVSGGTQYF
TRBJ2-2 TRBV6-1 TRBD1 TGTGCCAGCAGTAAAGTCCCCTTCCGGGACAGGGTTTCCGGGACAAACACCGGGGAGCTGTTTTTT CASSKVPFRDRVSGTNTGELFF
TRBJ1-6 TRBV2 - TGTGCCAGCAGTGAAAGGGGGACGGTGAATTCACCCCTCCACTTT CASSERGTVNSPLHF
TRBJ1-1 TRBV11-2 - TGTGCCAGCAGCTTAGCTGTGCTACTGAACACTGAAGCTTTCTTT CASSLAVLLNTEAFF
TRBJ1-1 TRBV18 - TGTGCCAGCTCACCAGCAAAGGCATGGGTCTCGAGCGCCACTGAAGCTTTCTTT CASSPAKAWVSSATEAFF
TRBJ2-6 TRBV5-1 TRBD1 TGCGCCAGCAGCGTCCGGGACAGCTTCTTCTCTGGGGCCAACGTCCTGACTTTC CASSVRDSFFSGANVLTF
TRBJ2-1 TRBV5-1 TRBD2 TGCGCCAGCAGCTTGGCCGAACTAGCGGGAGGAGACAATGAGCAGTTCTTC CASSLAELAGGDNEQFF
TRBJ2-1 TRBV5-4 - TGTGCCAGCAGCGGGGGGGCAAACTACAATGAGCAGTTCTTC CASSGGANYNEQFF
TRBJ2-3 TRBV5-1 TRBD1 TGCGCCAGCAGCTTGGAAGGGGGCGAAGCAGATACGCAGTATTTT CASSLEGGEADTQYF
TRBJ1-1 TRBV27 - TGTGCCAGCAGTTTATTTACGGAGGAGCTCTGGGGGGCGGGGGCGAAGGAGGAGAGAACTGAAGCTTTCTTT CASSLFTEELWGAGAKEERTEAFF
TRBJ1-1 TRBV19 - TGTGCCAGTAGTTCGACCCGGGGCACTGAAGCTTTCTTT CASSSTRGTEAFF
TRBJ1-1 TRBV7-3 - TGTGCCAGCAGCGAGGGACAGAACACTGAAGCTTTCTTT CASSEGQNTEAFF
TRBJ2-3 TRBV29-1 TRBD1 TGCAGCGTTGATAATTTTGGGACAGGGGTTGCAGATACGCAGTATTTT CSVDNFGTGVADTQYF
TRBJ2-7 TRBV5-1 TRBD1 TGCGCCAGCAGCCGGAATGACAGGGGGCAGGGCGAGCAGTACTTC CASSRNDRGQGEQYF
TRBJ2-5 TRBV27 - TGTGCCAGCCGGCCGGCAGGGCAAGAGACCCAGTACTTC CASRPAGQETQYF
TRBJ1-2 TRBV5-6 TRBD1 TGTGCCAGCAGCTTGCGGCAGGGACAGGGTGATGGCTACACCTTC CASSLRQGQGDGYTF
TRBJ2-7 TRBV20-1 TRBD2 TGCAGGGGGGGGATTCGGGACGAGCAGTACTTC CRGGIRDEQYF
TRBJ2-7 TRBV4-2 - TGTGCCAGCAGCCCCCAAGGCAGGGAACCCTACGAGCAGTACTTC CASSPQGREPYEQYF
TRBJ2-5 TRBV5-1 TRBD2 TGCGCCAGCAGCCCCTTTTTAGCGGGGGAAGAGACCCAGTACTTC CASSPFLAGEETQYF
TRBJ2-2 TRBV13 - TGTGCCAGCAGCTCCCTGAGACAAACCGGGGAGCTGTTTTTT CASSSLRQTGELFF
TRBJ1-1 TRBV7-9 - TGTGCCAGCAGCTTACCTCAGGGTGAAGCTTTCTTT CASSLPQGEAFF
TRBJ2-7 TRBV19 TRBD2 TGTGCCAGTAGTATATCCGGGAGGCCCCCCTACGAGCAGTACTTC CASSISGRPPYEQYF
TRBJ2-2 TRBV5-1 TRBD2 TGCGCCAGCAGTTTGGCCAGCGGGGGCCTGAACACCGGGGAGCTGTTTTTT CASSLASGGLNTGELFF
TRBJ2-7 TRBV9 - TGTGCCAGCAGCGCTCAGGACACCAAGACCTACGAGCAGTACTTC CASSAQDTKTYEQYF
TRBJ1-6 TRBV6-5 - TGTGCCAGCAGTTACTCAAGGGGAGGTTCACCCCTCCACTTT CASSYSRGGSPLHF
TRBJ2-7 TRBV28 - TGTGCCAGCAGTTTCCCTACAGTCTACGAGCAGTACTTC CASSFPTVYEQYF
TRBJ1-1 TRBV19 TRBD1 TGTGCCAGTAGTACGGGACAGGGCAAACCCATGAACACTGAAGCTTTCTTT CASSTGQGKPMNTEAFF
TRBJ2-7 TRBV11-1 TRBD2 TGTGCCAGCAGCCAACGGACTAGCGGGGCCTACGAGCAGTACTTC CASSQRTSGAYEQYF
TRBJ1-2 TRBV20-1 - TGCAGTGCTAGATGGGCCGGAGGCTACACCTTC CSARWAGGYTF
TRBJ2-7 TRBV28 - TGTGCCAGCAGTTTACCCAAAAGAGCGTCCTACGAGCAGTACTTC CASSLPKRASYEQYF
TRBJ1-1 TRBV5-1 - TGCGCCAGCAGTCCGACAGCAATGAACACTGAAGCTTTCTTT CASSPTAMNTEAFF
TRBJ1-1 TRBV10-3 - TGTGCCATTAAAGGGGGGGGCACTGAAGCTTTCTTT CAIKGGGTEAFF